This TCR beta chain was sequenced during a study of graft-versus-host responses after intestinal transplantation. Study results and caveats: Recipient marrow showed GvH clones, some seen first in ileum or blood. The study associated peak circulating GvH clone levels with early post-transplant HvG declines. In patients with graft-donor T cell macrochimerism, allograft graft-versus-host to host-versus-graft clonal ratios were high.

Clones were read by immunoSEQ multiplex PCR, and TCRdb kept only the in-frame ones, dropping some. The sample consists of tens of thousands of clones, about 94% of them appearing once. A remark on this clone: Its antigen is still unknown.

This CDR3 region has 15 residues. The germline V and J ends were trimmed by 1 base and 3 bases, with 13 bases remaining between them. Germline-derived CDR1 and CDR2 are SGHTA and FQGNSA. The sequence came from a human donor who was the organ donor for an intestinal transplant. Source: unstimulated CD4+ T cells sorted from spleen or lymph node cells, taken before transplant. This chain uses TRBV7-2 with TRBJ2-7; D uncertain. CDR3 sequence reads: CASSLVETNFYEQYF. CDR3 coding DNA: TGTGCCAGCAGCTTAGTCGAGACCAACTTCTACGAGCAGTACTTC.